The rows below give T cell receptor beta chains drawn from one sample of a study of T cells in Graves' hyperthyroidism and ophthalmopathy. A single record per CDR3 protein comes from TCRdb applying MiXCR to the multiplex PCR reads. The table shows hundreds of thousands of distinct CDR3 sequences, with nearly 15% occurring only once. The sample was blood. The receptors were sampled from a woman in her sixties or seventies with Graves' ophthalmopathy. Both conserved end residues are part of each CDR3. A D gene is named only where the DNA matches it firmly. Some rows mark clone size as missing; the rest say once, few, many or name a class of expanded clone.

V,D,J,size,DNA,CDR3
TRBV28,TRBD1,TRBJ1-5,NA,TGTGCCAGCAGCGTTACAGGGGGCAATCAGCCCCAGCATTTT,CASSVTGGNQPQHF
TRBV11-2,TRBD2,TRBJ2-3,many,TGTGCCTCCAGGACTAGCGGTTCTAAAGGGGATACGCAGTATTTT,CASRTSGSKGDTQYF
TRBV24-1,NA,TRBJ2-5,few,TGTGCCACCAGTGATCTCACAGGGCCGCAAGAGACCCAGTACTTC,CATSDLTGPQETQYF
TRBV18,NA,TRBJ2-1,many,TGTGCCAGCTCACTACAGGGAGGGGAGGAGGAGCAGTTCTTC,CASSLQGGEEEQFF
TRBV11-2,NA,TRBJ2-5,many,TGTGCCAGCAGCGCGAATAGCGGCCGGGCGGAGACCCAGTACTTC,CASSANSGRAETQYF
TRBV9,NA,TRBJ2-5,NA,TGTGCCAGCAGCGGGACTTTCCTCCAAGAGACCCAGTACTTC,CASSGTFLQETQYF
TRBV20-1,NA,TRBJ1-4,few,TGCAGTGCTGGGGAAGGCGGCAGGGGTAATGAAAAACTGTTTTTT,CSAGEGGRGNEKLFF
TRBV24-1,TRBD2,TRBJ2-1,NA,TGTGCCACCAGTGATCCCTTAGCGGGAGGGTCCTATGAGCAGTTCTTC,CATSDPLAGGSYEQFF
TRBV28,TRBD2,TRBJ2-4,NA,TGTGCCAGCAGTCCTACCCTGGAGTTAGCGGGAGTGGTGGGCAAAAACATTCAGTACTTC,CASSPTLELAGVVGKNIQYF
TRBV5-1,TRBD2,TRBJ2-3,many,TGCGCCAGCAGCTCCCTCTCTAGCGGGAGGGGTGCAGATACGCAGTATTTT,CASSSLSSGRGADTQYF
TRBV20-1,NA,TRBJ2-7,many,TGCAGTGCACCCCCGCCGGGAGCTTGGTCCTACGAGCAGTACTTC,CSAPPPGAWSYEQYF
TRBV5-1,TRBD2,TRBJ2-1,many,TGCGCCAGCAGCTTGGGTGGACTAGCGGGAGGGGCCCTCAATGAGCAGTTCTTC,CASSLGGLAGGALNEQFF
TRBV2,NA,TRBJ2-7,NA,TGTGCCGGCGGGACAGGGCTAGCGGGATACGAGCAGTACTTC,CAGGTGLAGYEQYF
TRBV11-2,TRBD1,TRBJ1-2,many,TGTGCCAGCAGCTTCCGGGACAGGGGTGGCTACACCTTC,CASSFRDRGGYTF
TRBV6-5,TRBD2,TRBJ2-7,many,TGTGCCAGCAGTTACTCCGGGACTAGCGGGCGTTCCTACGAGCAGTACTTC,CASSYSGTSGRSYEQYF
TRBV5-8,TRBD1,TRBJ2-1,NA,TGTGCCAGCAGCTTCCGGGACAGGGGGACGGTTGGGCAGTTCTTC,CASSFRDRGTVGQFF
TRBV25-1,NA,TRBJ1-1,few,TGTGCCAGCCACCAGAGCACTGAAGCTTTCTTT,CASHQSTEAFF
TRBV4-2,NA,TRBJ2-4,NA,TGTGCCAGCAGCCAAGACCCCTTTTGGAGCATTCAGTACTTC,CASSQDPFWSIQYF
TRBV12-3/TRBV12-4,TRBD2,TRBJ2-4,many,TGTGCCAGCAGTCATACTAGCGAGCGGAACATTCAGTACTTC,CASSHTSERNIQYF
TRBV5-1,NA,TRBJ2-7,many,TGCGCCAGCAGCTTGACTTGGAGCTCCTACGAGCAGTACTTC,CASSLTWSSYEQYF
TRBV7-9,TRBD1,TRBJ1-5,few,TGTGCCAGCAGCCAGGGACAGGGGAGTCAGCCCCAGCATTTT,CASSQGQGSQPQHF
TRBV20-1,NA,TRBJ2-7,many,TGCAGTGCTCCTCAGGGTCTTACCTACGAGCAGTACTTC,CSAPQGLTYEQYF
TRBV2,NA,TRBJ1-1,few,TGTGCCAGCACCGGACAAGCGCCCCTCTACACTGAAGCTTTCTTT,CASTGQAPLYTEAFF
TRBV3-1,NA,TRBJ2-1,many,TGTGCCAGCAGCCAACTGGGAAACAATGAGCAGTTCTTC,CASSQLGNNEQFF
TRBV12-3/TRBV12-4,NA,TRBJ1-5,many,TGTGCCAGCAGCCACAGGGTTAGCAATCAGCCCCAGCATTTT,CASSHRVSNQPQHF
TRBV6-1,NA,TRBJ1-2,NA,TGTGCCAGCAGTGAGCGTGTTTCCTTTGAGAACACCTTC,CASSERVSFENTF
TRBV15,NA,TRBJ1-6,few,TGTGCCACCAGCAGAAACGATGCCTGGGGGATCTCCTATAATTCACCCCTCCACTTT,CATSRNDAWGISYNSPLHF
TRBV19,TRBD1,TRBJ1-4,NA,TGTGCCAGTAGTCCGCAGGGGGCTGTTAATGAAAAACTGTTTTTT,CASSPQGAVNEKLFF
TRBV15,NA,TRBJ1-4,NA,TGTGCCACCAGCACAGCGGGAACTACCGATGAAAAACTGTTTTTT,CATSTAGTTDEKLFF
TRBV5-8,NA,TRBJ1-4,NA,TGTGTCAGCAGCTGGAGACGGATTAATGAAAAACTGTTTTTT,CVSSWRRINEKLFF
TRBV6-2/TRBV6-3,NA,TRBJ1-5,NA,TGTGCCAGCAGTGACCCGACAGTTTTGCCAGATCAGCCCCAGCATTTT,CASSDPTVLPDQPQHF
TRBV11-2,TRBD1,TRBJ2-7,few,TGTGCCAGCAGCTCCGGGACAGGGACCGAGCAGTACTTC,CASSSGTGTEQYF
TRBV10-2,TRBD1,TRBJ1-1,NA,TGCGCCAGCAGTGCCGTCGACAGGGTGGACACTGAAGCTTTCTTT,CASSAVDRVDTEAFF
TRBV5-1,TRBD2,TRBJ2-1,many,TGCGCCAGCAGCCAAAGCGGGAGGGCAAATGAGCAGTTCTTC,CASSQSGRANEQFF
TRBV14,TRBD1,TRBJ1-2,NA,TGTGCCAGCAGCCTCCGGGACAGGGGGCGCGGGTATGGCTACACCTTC,CASSLRDRGRGYGYTF
TRBV10-3,NA,TRBJ2-1,few,TGTGCCATCAGTGAGAGGGGGGAGGGGACGCCCGAGCAGTTCTTC,CAISERGEGTPEQFF
TRBV7-2,NA,TRBJ2-7,many,TGTGCCAGCAGCAGCGATACCTACGAGCAGTACTTC,CASSSDTYEQYF
TRBV10-3,NA,TRBJ1-1,many,TGTGCCACCAGCGGGCAGTTGGACACTGAAGCTTTCTTT,CATSGQLDTEAFF
TRBV12-5,NA,TRBJ1-6,NA,TGTGCTAGTGGTTTGGTAACCAGATCCCTTTATAATTCACCCCTCCACTTT,CASGLVTRSLYNSPLHF
TRBV28,NA,TRBJ1-5,many,TGTGCCAGCAGGGGGGGGCGAAGGAAGTATAGCAATCAGCCCCAGCATTTT,CASRGGRRKYSNQPQHF
TRBV14,TRBD1,TRBJ2-5,NA,TGTGCCAGCAGCCAAGGTCCAGGACAGGGTGGTGAGACCCAGTACTTC,CASSQGPGQGGETQYF
TRBV18,NA,TRBJ1-5,many,TGTGCCAGCTCACCGAACAGTCTCCTCAATCAGCCCCAGCATTTT,CASSPNSLLNQPQHF
TRBV2,TRBD2,TRBJ2-3,many,TGTGCAAGCGGGCGGGAGCCTAGCACAGATACGCAGTATTTT,CASGREPSTDTQYF
TRBV6-1,NA,TRBJ2-3,NA,TGTGCCAGCAGTATTGGAGGGGCTAGCACAGATACGCAGTATTTT,CASSIGGASTDTQYF
TRBV5-1,TRBD1,TRBJ1-4,NA,TGCGCCAGCAGCTTACGGAGGGGGCGTTCTAATGAAAAACTGTTTTTT,CASSLRRGRSNEKLFF
TRBV11-2,NA,TRBJ2-1,many,TGTGCCAGCAGCTCCGCCCGGGGCGGGACCTACAATGAGCAGTTCTTC,CASSSARGGTYNEQFF
TRBV20-1,NA,TRBJ2-2,NA,TGCAGTGCTACAGCGAACACCGGGGAGCTGTTTTTT,CSATANTGELFF